This T cell receptor (beta chain) was profiled in a study of high-grade serous ovarian cancer treatment subgroups. Notes on the study in general: TCR relatedness rose with neoantigen level and trended with mutation load.

Sequenced by immunoSEQ multiplex PCR; TCRdb stores in-frame clones only, minus some. The sample has more than 3,500 clones; under 85% are singletons. Germline V gives CDR1 SNHLY, CDR2 FYNNEI. Trimming at V came to 5 bases and at J to 4 bases, leaving 5 bases not matched to a gene. The CDR3 totals 14 residues. Of note for this clone: Its antigen is unknown.

Tumor tissue was taken before any definitive surgery or chemotherapy was given. V is TRBV2 and J is TRBJ1-3; 7 nucleotides agree with TRBD1. What was sequenced was tumor tissue. The origin of this receptor is a human donor with high-grade serous ovarian cancer. In DNA form, the CDR3 reads TGTGCCAGCAGTTACGACAGGGCCGGAAACACCATATATTTT. Protein: CASSYDRAGNTIYF.